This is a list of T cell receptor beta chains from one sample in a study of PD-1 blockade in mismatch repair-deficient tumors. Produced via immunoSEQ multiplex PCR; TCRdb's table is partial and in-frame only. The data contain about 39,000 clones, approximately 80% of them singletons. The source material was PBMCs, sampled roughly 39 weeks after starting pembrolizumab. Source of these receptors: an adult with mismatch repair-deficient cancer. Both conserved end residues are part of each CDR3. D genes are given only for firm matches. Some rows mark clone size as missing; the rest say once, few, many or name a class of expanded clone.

CDR3 DNA: TGTGCCAGCAGCCCCCGAAGAAGGGCAGGGGCCTATGGCTACACCTTC; CDR3 protein: CASSPRRRAGAYGYTF; clone size: NA; V gene: TRBV7-2; J gene: TRBJ1-2; D gene: NA
CDR3 DNA: TGTGCCACCCAAACAGGGGGAGCGGGTGAGCAGTTCTTC; CDR3 protein: CATQTGGAGEQFF; clone size: NA; V gene: TRBV28; J gene: TRBJ2-1; D gene: TRBD1
CDR3 DNA: TGTGCCAGCAGCGTTTCTTACAGGTTTGATTATGGCTACACCTTC; CDR3 protein: CASSVSYRFDYGYTF; clone size: NA; V gene: TRBV28; J gene: TRBJ1-2; D gene: NA
CDR3 DNA: TGTGCCTGGAGTTTATTGCTACCGGGAAACACCATATATTTT; CDR3 protein: CAWSLLLPGNTIYF; clone size: NA; V gene: TRBV30; J gene: TRBJ1-3; D gene: NA
CDR3 DNA: TGTGCCAGCAGGGACAGGGAATTCAGTGAGCAGTTCTTC; CDR3 protein: CASRDREFSEQFF; clone size: NA; V gene: TRBV6-1; J gene: TRBJ2-1; D gene: TRBD1
CDR3 DNA: TGCGCCAGCAGTGAGTCTCAAGGGGCGAGAGATACGCAGTATTTT; CDR3 protein: CASSESQGARDTQYF; clone size: once; V gene: TRBV10-2; J gene: TRBJ2-3; D gene: NA
CDR3 DNA: TGCGCCAGCAGCCAAGAGGGGCAGGGAGGCTCCTATGGCTACACCTTC; CDR3 protein: CASSQEGQGGSYGYTF; clone size: medium-sized; V gene: TRBV4-1; J gene: TRBJ1-2; D gene: NA
CDR3 DNA: TGTGCCAGCAGCTTCGGACAGGATTCCTATGGCTACACCTTC; CDR3 protein: CASSFGQDSYGYTF; clone size: NA; V gene: TRBV13; J gene: TRBJ1-2; D gene: TRBD1
CDR3 DNA: TGTGCCATCAGTGATTGGGAATTACAAGAGGGGACCCAGTACTTC; CDR3 protein: CAISDWELQEGTQYF; clone size: NA; V gene: TRBV10-3; J gene: TRBJ2-5; D gene: NA
CDR3 DNA: TGTGCCACCAGCAGAGGAGGGCGCGGATTCGGATACGAGCAGTACTTC; CDR3 protein: CATSRGGRGFGYEQYF; clone size: NA; V gene: TRBV15; J gene: TRBJ2-7; D gene: NA
CDR3 DNA: TGTGCCAGCAGACCGGACACCCCGGGTCAGCCCCAGCATTTT; CDR3 protein: CASRPDTPGQPQHF; clone size: NA; V gene: TRBV2; J gene: TRBJ1-5; D gene: NA
CDR3 DNA: TGTGCCAGCAGCAGACCCATCGGTGTCGGGGTAGTCAAAAACATTCAGTACTTC; CDR3 protein: CASSRPIGVGVVKNIQYF; clone size: NA; V gene: TRBV21-1; J gene: TRBJ2-4; D gene: NA
CDR3 DNA: TGTGCCAGCAGTGACCCCTGCGCGGGAGGGTGTCCCGCCTACAATGAGCAGTTCTTC; CDR3 protein: CASSDPCAGGCPAYNEQFF; clone size: NA; V gene: TRBV6-4; J gene: TRBJ2-1; D gene: TRBD2
CDR3 DNA: TGTGCCAGCAGCCCAGGGGTGGGCACTGAAGCTTTCTTT; CDR3 protein: CASSPGVGTEAFF; clone size: NA; V gene: TRBV11-2; J gene: TRBJ1-1; D gene: NA
CDR3 DNA: TGTGCCAGCAGTCGGAGGGGACTAGCGGGAGGACGTACATCGGGTAGCTACGAGCAGTACTTC; CDR3 protein: CASSRRGLAGGRTSGSYEQYF; clone size: few; V gene: TRBV21-1; J gene: TRBJ2-7; D gene: NA
CDR3 DNA: TGTGCCAGCTCATCCCGACAGGGGCAAAGACGGGAGACCCAGTACTTC; CDR3 protein: CASSSRQGQRRETQYF; clone size: once; V gene: TRBV18; J gene: TRBJ2-5; D gene: TRBD1